The clone carrying this T cell receptor (beta chain) was observed a handful of times. Its antigen is still unknown. Combining a sample-barcoded 5' primer with a J-beta primer mix, a second PCR ran for about 6 to 12 cycles. Every single cDNA molecule received a tag from a template-switch adaptor with 12 random nucleotides. TCRdb reprocessed the 5' RACE reads with MiXCR, giving one entry per CDR3 protein. This table holds 600,000 to 800,000 distinct CDR3 sequences, about 21% found once. Germline CDR1 KGHSH, CDR2 LQKENI. The V end was cut by 2 bases, the J end by 2 bases, with 10 bases between. The length of the CDR3 is 14 residues. These data originate in a study of blood T cells in healthy people across ages. Study-wide results and caveats: Higher diversity and more naive CD4+ cells were features of long-lived donors, compared to aged donors.

The authors isolated at least 6 million PBMCs per sample. Sequencing was performed on blood. The source is a man aged 65 to 79 in good health. The chain is built from TRBV18 and TRBJ2-7, with TRBD1 as a possible D gene (5 bases). The CDR3 region is CASSPRAGPYEQYF. The CDR3 DNA reads TGTGCCAGCTCACCAAGGGCAGGGCCCTACGAGCAGTACTTC.